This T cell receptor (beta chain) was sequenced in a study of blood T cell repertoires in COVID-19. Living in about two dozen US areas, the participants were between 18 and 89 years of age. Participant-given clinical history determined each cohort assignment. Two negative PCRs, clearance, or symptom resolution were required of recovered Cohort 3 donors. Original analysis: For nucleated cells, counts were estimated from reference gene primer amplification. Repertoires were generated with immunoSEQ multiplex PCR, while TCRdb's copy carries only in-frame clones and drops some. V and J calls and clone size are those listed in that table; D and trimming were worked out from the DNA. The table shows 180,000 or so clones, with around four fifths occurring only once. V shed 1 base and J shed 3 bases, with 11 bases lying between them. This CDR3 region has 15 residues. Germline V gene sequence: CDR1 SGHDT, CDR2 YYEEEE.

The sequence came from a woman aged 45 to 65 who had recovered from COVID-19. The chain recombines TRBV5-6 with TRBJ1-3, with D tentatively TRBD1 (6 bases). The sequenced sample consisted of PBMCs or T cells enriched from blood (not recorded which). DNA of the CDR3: TGTGCCAGCAGCTTGAGGGGGATAAGTGGAAACACCATATATTTT. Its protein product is CASSLRGISGNTIYF.